Ten or more counts support the clone carrying this TCR beta chain. Trimming cost V 2 bases and J 4 bases, with 6 bases left between them. CDR1 SGHTA and CDR2 FQGTGA come from the germline V gene. The CDR3 totals 14 residues. According to the study, genomic DNA was the template for TCR beta VDJ and CDR3 profiling. TCRdb reanalysed the reads using MiXCR and keeps one entry per CDR3 protein. The table lists more than 150,000 distinct CDR3 sequences, around 50% of them singletons. These data are taken from a study of CD8+CD57+ T cells in acquired aplastic anemia. Patients chosen for sequencing had shown CD8+CD57+ cell expansion by flow cytometry.

The TCR was taken from a human donor with aplastic anemia. The chain combines TRBV7-3 with TRBJ1-6; no firm D call. The sequencing input was sorted CD4+, CD8+, or CD8+CD57+ T cells (not recorded which) from PBMCs. CDR3 nucleotide sequence: TGTGCCAGCAGCTTATTACGTTATAATTCACCCCTCCACTTT. It translates to CASSLLRYNSPLHF. Full variable domain (rest looked up from reference TRBV7-3 and TRBJ1-6): GAGVSQTPSNKVTEKGKYVELRCDPISGHTALYWYRQSLGQGPEFLIYFQGTGAADDSGLPNDRFFAVRPEGSVSTLKIQRTERGDSAVYLCASSLLRYNSPLHFGNGTRLTVT.